These 30 T cell receptor beta chains came from one sample sequenced in a study of T-cell reconstitution after alpha-beta-depleted transplantation in children. Preparation of the TCRbeta library involved a method that used unique molecular identifiers. TCRdb recomputed calls from the PCR reads with MiXCR, one row per CDR3 protein. This sample has approximately 800,000 distinct CDR3 sequences, with around 17% found just once. The source was PBMCs, mostly from graft donor cells, collected 360 days after TCRalphabeta/CD19-depleted stem cell transplant. These receptor sequences come from a male patient between 10 and 17 years old who had a stem cell transplant for acute lymphoblastic leukemia, so the T cells may come from the graft donor.

This clonotype was counted between two and nine times. The chain couples TRBV20-1 to TRBJ2-3; 12 positions agree with TRBD2. Trimming removed 3 bases from V and 0 bases from J; junction bases left unmatched: 1. The germline CDR1 and CDR2 sequences are DFQATT and SNEGSKA (reference sequence). The CDR3 spans 15 residues. The CDR3 protein is CSARTSGRSTDTQYF. The CDR3 DNA follows: TGCAGTGCTAGGACTAGCGGGAGAAGCACAGATACGCAGTATTTT.

The chain joins TRBV7-9 to TRBJ1-6; D possibly corresponds to TRBD1 (6 bases). Germline loops: CDR1 SEHNR, CDR2 FQNEAQ (reference sequence). The ends were cut back, 5 bases at V and 8 bases at J, with 16 bases in the middle. The CDR3 is made up of 15 amino acids. CDR3 in DNA: TGTGCCAGCAGCCCAGACCAGGGGCCGGATTCACCCCTCCACTTT. Residues: CASSPDQGPDSPLHF.

This chain connects TRBV7-8 to TRBJ2-1, with 7 bases fitting TRBD2. The CDR3 is made up of 16 amino acids. V was clipped by 8 bases and J by 4 bases; unmatched bases: 14. Germline V gives CDR1 SGHVS, CDR2 FQNEAQ. CDR3 bases: TGTGCCAGCGCCCGGACCGAGCTAGCGGAGTACAATGAGCAGTTCTTC. This codes for CASARTELAEYNEQFF.

The CDR3 is CASSYTGGSYTGELFF. CDR3 sequence (DNA): TGTGCCAGCAGTTACACCGGCGGAAGCTACACCGGGGAGCTGTTTTTT. The chain employs TRBV6-2 or TRBV6-3 and TRBJ2-2; D is ambiguous. Germline V lookup: CDR1 MNHEY, CDR2 SVGEGT. Trimming removed 2 bases from V and 3 bases from J, with 13 bases in between. The CDR3 length is 16 residues.

Only a few counts were recorded for this clonotype. The chain recombines TRBV12-3 or TRBV12-4 with TRBJ1-1; D not resolved. Trimming removed 1 base at V and 4 bases at J, with 10 bases between. The CDR3 is 14 amino acids. Written as DNA, the CDR3 is TGTGCCAGCAGTTTAGGCCGATCCTTCACTGAAGCTTTCTTT. Its protein is CASSLGRSFTEAFF.

The chain combines TRBV6-1 with TRBJ2-7; D may match TRBD1 or TRBD2 (5 bases each). Trimming removed 6 bases from V and 3 bases from J, with 15 bases in between. This CDR3 comprises 14 residues. Germline V gives CDR1 MNHNS, CDR2 SASEGT. CDR3 sequence: CASSQPGRSYEQYF. The CDR3 DNA reads as TGTGCCAGCAGCCAACCGGGACGGAGCTACGAGCAGTACTTC.

Only a few counts were recorded for this clonotype. V usage is TRBV4-1 and J usage is TRBJ1-1; D not certain. V lost 1 base to trimming and J lost 7 bases, with 10 bases between them. Looked up from germline, CDR1 is MGHRA and CDR2 is YSYEKL. There are 13 residues in the CDR3. CDR3 protein: CASSQGSGLEAFF. The CDR3 nucleotides are TGCGCCAGCAGCCAAGGTTCAGGCCTTGAAGCTTTCTTT.

The chain has TRBV20-1 and TRBJ1-1; 9 positions agree with TRBD1. This CDR3 is built from 13 residues. Germline values: CDR1 DFQATT, CDR2 SNEGSKA (reference sequence). The V segment lost 7 bases and the J segment 5 bases; nucleotides outside the gene matches: 8. CDR3 nucleotides: TGCAGTGATGGGACAGGGAAGGAAACTGAAGCTTTCTTT. Encoded protein: CSDGTGKETEAFF.

The chain combines TRBV7-8 with TRBJ2-5; a possible D gene is TRBD1 (7 bases). The germline CDR1 and CDR2 sequences are SGHVS and FQNEAQ. This CDR3 is 16 amino acids long. V dropped 2 bases and J dropped 2 bases, with 15 bases sitting between them. In nucleotides, the CDR3 is TGTGCCAGCAGCTTAAGGCGGGGACAGACTCAAGAGACCCAGTACTTC. Its translation is CASSLRRGQTQETQYF.

This sequence joins TRBV29-1 and TRBJ2-3; tentatively, D is TRBD1 (5 bases). The CDR3 sequence is 14 residues long. Germline V CDR1 and CDR2: SQVTM, ANQGSEA. Trimming stripped 4 bases from V and 1 base from J, with 12 bases between. The CDR3 region is CSVVDQGRTDTQYF. CDR3 DNA sequence: TGCAGCGTTGTGGACCAGGGTCGCACAGATACGCAGTATTTT.

This chain joins TRBV27 and TRBJ2-1, with unresolved D. CDR3 size: 14 residues. Germline V gives CDR1 MNHEY, CDR2 SMNVEV (reference sequence). Deletions cut 4 bases from V and 8 bases from J, with 15 bases between. The CDR3 region is CASSSTNPSYEQFF. The DNA for the CDR3 is TGTGCCAGCAGTTCCACTAACCCGAGTTATGAGCAGTTCTTC.

The chain recombines TRBV19 with TRBJ2-7; D gene uncertain. Germline V lookup: CDR1 LNHDA, CDR2 SQIVND (reference sequence). The CDR3 sequence is 14 residues long. V shed 3 bases and J shed 0 bases, with 9 bases lying between them. CDR3 region: CASSISGTSYEQYF. The CDR3, as DNA: TGTGCCAGTAGTATCTCCGGCACCTCCTACGAGCAGTACTTC.

This clonotype appeared a few times. In nucleotides, the CDR3 is TGTGCCAGCAGCTCTGTGTTGGGCTCGAGAGATACGCAGTATTTT. Translation: CASSSVLGSRDTQYF. This chain uses TRBV12-3 or TRBV12-4 with TRBJ2-3; D not certain. Trimming took off 6 bases at V and 5 bases at J, with 18 bases between the two ends. The CDR3 has 15 amino acids.

The table lists this clonotype with a few counts. The chain links TRBV12-3 or TRBV12-4 to TRBJ1-1; TRBD1 might be the D (5 bases). The CDR3 has 15 residues. Trimming took 6 bases from V and 8 from J, leaving 22 bases between them. CDR3 region: CASSPSRDLRGEAFF. Here the CDR3 DNA reads TGTGCCAGCAGCCCGTCCCGGGACCTGCGAGGAGAAGCTTTCTTT.

The CDR3: CATSRDYGGQGSAGELFF. CDR3 coding DNA: TGTGCCACCAGCAGAGATTACGGGGGACAGGGGAGCGCCGGGGAGCTGTTTTTT. V usage is TRBV15 and J usage is TRBJ2-2, with 10 nucleotides matching TRBD1. CDR1 LNHNV and CDR2 YYDKDF come from the germline V gene (reference sequence). The CDR3 length is 18 residues. After removal of 0 bases from V and 6 bases from J, the junction contained 10 bases not matched to a gene.

The J gene is TRBJ2-7, the V gene TRBV29-1; TRBD1 matches at 8 bases. Germline CDR1 is SQVTM and CDR2 is ANQGSEA. The CDR3 length is 14 residues. V was clipped by 6 bases and J by 3 bases; unmatched bases: 10. The CDR3 sequence is CSVIPWDRLYEQYF. CDR3 sequence (DNA): TGCAGCGTCATACCCTGGGACAGGCTCTACGAGCAGTACTTC.

The chain couples TRBV20-1 to TRBJ2-1; the D gene is possibly TRBD2 (5 bases). V was shortened by 1 base and J by 4 bases, with 8 bases between the two germline ends. The CDR3 is 13 amino acids. The germline CDR1 and CDR2 sequences are DFQATT and SNEGSKA (reference sequence). CDR3 protein: CSARVRTYNEQFF. The CDR3 bases are TGCAGTGCTAGAGTGAGGACTTACAATGAGCAGTTCTTC.

V and J are TRBV20-1 and TRBJ2-3; 9 bases map to TRBD2. The CDR3 is made up of 18 amino acids. Per the germline V gene, CDR1 is DFQATT and CDR2 is SNEGSKA (reference sequence). Germline trimming cut 3 bases from V and 2 bases from J; bases unmatched to any gene: 15. The DNA for the CDR3 is TGCAGTGCTAGCCCTCTAGCGGGGAGCCACACCTTCACAGATACGCAGTATTTT. It specifies CSASPLAGSHTFTDTQYF.

This clonotype was counted only a few times. This chain connects TRBV3-1 to TRBJ2-5; TRBD2 matches 10 bases. This CDR3 comprises 15 residues. Trimming cost V 0 bases and J 5 bases; bases outside gene matches: 3. Germline loops: CDR1 LGHDT, CDR2 YNNKEL (reference sequence). CDR3 loop: CASSQDVSGRETQYF. The CDR3 DNA follows: TGTGCCAGCAGCCAAGATGTTAGCGGGAGGGAGACCCAGTACTTC.

The gene calls are TRBV7-9 and TRBJ2-5; TRBD1 is a possible D gene (6 bases). This CDR3 contains 15 residues. Trimming left V 5 bases short and J 4 bases short, with 17 bases between. Germline-derived CDR1 and CDR2 are SEHNR and FQNEAQ (reference sequence). The CDR3 DNA sequence: TGTGCCAGCAGCACATACAGGGATTTGCGAGAGACCCAGTACTTC. It is translated as CASSTYRDLRETQYF.

This clonotype occurred a few times. V and J are TRBV20-1 and TRBJ1-5, with D unresolved. Looked up from germline, CDR1 is DFQATT and CDR2 is SNEGSKA (reference sequence). This CDR3 is 11 amino acids long. Trimming left V 7 bases short and J 4 bases short, with 8 bases between. The CDR3 DNA is TGCAGTGTAACGGAGAATCAGCCCCAGCATTTT. Protein sequence: CSVTENQPQHF.

Only a few counts were recorded for this clonotype. The chain combines TRBV11-2 with TRBJ2-6, with TRBD1 matching over 7 bases. From germline, CDR1 is SGHAT and CDR2 FQNNGV. Trimming took 5 bases from V and 3 from J; bases not matched to a gene: 10. The CDR3 contains 17 residues. The CDR3 spells CASSARRGSYGANVLTF. The CDR3 coding sequence is TGTGCCAGCAGCGCACGCAGGGGGTCGTATGGGGCCAACGTCCTGACTTTC.

The gene calls are TRBV20-1 and TRBJ2-7, with D uncertain. The germline gives CDR1 DFQATT, CDR2 SNEGSKA (reference sequence). V lost 6 bases and J lost 9, with 15 bases in between. The length of the CDR3 is 11 residues. The CDR3 DNA follows: TGCAGTGCGTCGGACGGCTGGTGGCAGTACTTC. The encoded protein is CSASDGWWQYF.

There are a few counts of this clonotype. This chain uses TRBV12-3 or TRBV12-4 with TRBJ2-3; D is perhaps TRBD2 (7 bases). The CDR3 runs to 15 residues. V was pared by 5 bases and J by 1 base, with 13 bases between. The CDR3 DNA follows: TGTGCCAGCAGTCGAACAGGGAGGGGCACAGATACGCAGTATTTT. Translation: CASSRTGRGTDTQYF.

The rearrangement uses TRBV27 and TRBJ2-3; D uncertain. The CDR3 runs to 13 residues. CDR1 and CDR2 (germline): MNHEY, SMNVEV (reference sequence). V was cut by 3 bases and J by 2 bases, with 6 bases left in between. The chain's CDR3 is CASSFDPTDTQYF. The DNA of the CDR3 is TGTGCCAGCAGTTTCGACCCCACAGATACGCAGTATTTT.

There are many counts of this clonotype. V is TRBV12-3 or TRBV12-4 and J is TRBJ1-2, with TRBD1 identical over 7 bases. This CDR3 region has 15 residues. The ends lost 5 bases at V and 4 bases at J; junction bases unmatched: 10. CDR3 sequence (DNA): TGTGCCAGCAGTCCCCCGACAGGGAGTGGCTATGGCTACACCTTC. This gives the protein CASSPPTGSGYGYTF.

This clonotype was seen repeatedly, ten times or more. The chain has TRBV29-1 and TRBJ2-7, with unresolved D. With 4 bases removed from V and 2 bases from J, the gap between germline ends came to 6 bases. Germline values: CDR1 SQVTM, CDR2 ANQGSEA. The CDR3 length is 11 residues. CDR3 nucleotides: TGCAGCGTTGTCTCCGCCTACGAGCAGTACTTC. Protein: CSVVSAYEQYF.

J is TRBJ2-1 and V is TRBV18; TRBD1 agrees at 7 bases. Germline loops: CDR1 KGHSH, CDR2 LQKENI. This CDR3 comprises 14 residues. With 6 bases clipped from V and 2 bases from J, the junction kept 4 bases outside the gene matches. The CDR3 sequence is CASSKGAAYNEQFF. CDR3 coding DNA: TGTGCCAGCTCGAAGGGGGCTGCCTACAATGAGCAGTTCTTC.

The chain combines TRBV5-5 with TRBJ2-7, with D hard to call. The CDR3 runs to 15 residues. Germline V gives CDR1 SGHKS, CDR2 YYEKEE (reference sequence). V dropped 0 bases and J dropped 1 base, with 11 bases sitting between them. CDR3 sequence (DNA): TGTGCCAGCAGCTTGGCCAATGGACCTTCCTACGAGCAGTACTTC. Translation: CASSLANGPSYEQYF.

The rearrangement uses TRBV13 and TRBJ2-7; D possibly corresponds to TRBD2 (6 bases). CDR3 length: 14 amino acids. V lost 5 bases to trimming and J lost 2 bases, with 13 bases between them. Germline V CDR1 and CDR2: PRHDT, FYEKMQ (reference sequence). The chain's CDR3 is CASSPGSGPYEQYF. The CDR3 DNA sequence: TGTGCCAGCAGCCCCGGTAGCGGACCCTACGAGCAGTACTTC.